This T cell receptor beta chain was captured by sequencing in a study of graft-versus-host responses after intestinal transplantation (dated by TCRdb to the early 2020s). Background on the whole study: The transplants that recipients received were multivisceral, liver-intestinal, or isolated intestinal. Every recipient was given anti-thymocyte globulin induction, then maintenance tacrolimus and steroids for 3 to 4 years. Bulk TCR-beta CDR3 sequencing was used to track graft-versus-host and host-versus-graft alloreactive T cell clones in the graft, circulation and bone marrow after intestinal transplantation. Alloreactive clones were identified by sequencing pre-transplant mixed lymphocyte reaction products and comparing these products with unstimulated pre-transplant donor and recipient T cells. The cohort enrolled under 25 intestinal transplant recipients including one retransplant, and a few patients lacking pretransplant specimens were excluded. Donor T cell macrochimerism was defined as a peak of at least 4% donor T cells among recipient peripheral blood mononuclear cells. Samples from a few later patients were sequenced in-house on an Illumina MiSeq with MiXCR processing rather than by the commercial service. What the research found in general, with its limitations: Patients with donor T cell macrochimerism had high GvH to HvG T cell clonal ratios in their allografts. Peak levels of circulating GvH clones were associated with declines in HvG clones early after transplant. The relatively low number and heterogeneity of intestinal transplant patients limited the conclusions. GvH clones were detected in recipient bone marrow, and some appeared earlier in ileal mucosa or blood, consistent with an intestinal mucosal origin.

The receptor library was made with the immunoSEQ multiplex PCR assay. Adaptive Biotechnologies carried out high-throughput TCR-beta CDR3 sequencing of genomic DNA for most patients. Regarding the original processing steps: Adaptive's ImmunoSEQ software supplied the TCR sequencing data for around 19 patients, while MiXCR and VDJtools were used to process a few other patients. CDR3 nucleotide sequences shared between donor and recipient were removed because their origin could not be assigned. Alloreactive clones required at least 2-fold expansion over unstimulated cells and minimum CFSE-low frequency of 0.002% (template counts) or 0.001% (read counts). Mappable clones were those detected in sequenced pre-transplant spleen, lymph node, or MLR CFSE-low populations of the donor or recipient. The cumulative frequency of alloreactive clones was calculated as a percentage of all sequences, weighted by copy number. TCRdb carries this immuneACCESS record with in-frame sequences only. Its versions omit some clonotypes, under half of them owing to an unresolved V gene in the studies checked, with the rest unexplained. For V, J and clone size, that table is used; D and trimming come from the DNA. Counted in this sample were fewer than 20,000 clones; 85% to 95% of them appeared once. The ten most abundant clones make up over 0.7% of the sample.

Via the germline V gene, CDR1 is KGHSH and CDR2 LQKENI. Germline trimming: 10 bases from V, 6 bases from J; junction bases outside gene matches: 10. The CDR3 goes from the cysteine to the phenylalanine over 14 residues. The read is trimmed to its CDR3 DNA, 42 bases read in frame from base 1. Points on this clone: Its antigen target is currently unknown. Within one base of it there is no much larger clone, and no base qualities were kept.

Blood samples were collected up to 4 times in the first month after transplant and then at least monthly when available. The receptor was isolated from a human patient who received an intestinal transplant, so some T cells may come from the graft donor. Material: PBMCs, obtained 23 days after intestinal transplant. Recombination joined TRBV18 with TRBJ2-4; 9 junctional bases match TRBD2. The CDR3 protein sequence reads: CATSLAGESNIQYF. The sequenced DNA: TGTGCCACCTCCTTAGCGGGAGAGTCAAACATTCAGTACTTC.